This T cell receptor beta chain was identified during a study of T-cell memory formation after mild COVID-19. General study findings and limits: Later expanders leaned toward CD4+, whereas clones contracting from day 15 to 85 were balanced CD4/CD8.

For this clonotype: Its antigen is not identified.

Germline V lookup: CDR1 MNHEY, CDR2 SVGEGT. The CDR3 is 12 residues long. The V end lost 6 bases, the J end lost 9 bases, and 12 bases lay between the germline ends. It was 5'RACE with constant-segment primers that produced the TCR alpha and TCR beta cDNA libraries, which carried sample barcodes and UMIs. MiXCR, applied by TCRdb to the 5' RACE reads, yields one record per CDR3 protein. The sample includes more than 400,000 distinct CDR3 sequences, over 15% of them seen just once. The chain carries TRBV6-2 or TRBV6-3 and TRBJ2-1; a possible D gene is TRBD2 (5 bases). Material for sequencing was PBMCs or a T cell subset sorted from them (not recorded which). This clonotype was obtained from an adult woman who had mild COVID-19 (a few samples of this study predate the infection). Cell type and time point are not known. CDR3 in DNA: TGTGCCAGCAGCCCCACTAGAGGTGAGCAGTTCTTC. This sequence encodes CASSPTRGEQFF.